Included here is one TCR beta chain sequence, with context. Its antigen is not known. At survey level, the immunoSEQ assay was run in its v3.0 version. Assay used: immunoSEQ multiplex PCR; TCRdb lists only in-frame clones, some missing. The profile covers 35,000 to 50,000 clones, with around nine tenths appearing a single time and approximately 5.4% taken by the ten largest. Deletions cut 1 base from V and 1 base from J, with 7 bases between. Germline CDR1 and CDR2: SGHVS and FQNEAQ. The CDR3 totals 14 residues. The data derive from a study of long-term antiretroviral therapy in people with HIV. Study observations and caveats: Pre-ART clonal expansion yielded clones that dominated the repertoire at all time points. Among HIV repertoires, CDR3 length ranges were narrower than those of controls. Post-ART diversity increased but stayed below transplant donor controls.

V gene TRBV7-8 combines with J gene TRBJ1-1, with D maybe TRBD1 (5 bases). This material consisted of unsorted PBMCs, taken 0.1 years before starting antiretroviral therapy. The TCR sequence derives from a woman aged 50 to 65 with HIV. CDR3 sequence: CASSLVGGNTEAFF. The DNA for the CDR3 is TGTGCCAGCAGCTTAGTTGGGGGGAACACTGAAGCTTTCTTT.